The rows below give T cell receptor beta chains drawn from one sample of a study of T cells after yellow fever vaccination. In TCRdb, the 5' RACE reads were re-called with MiXCR into one record per CDR3 protein. The sample lists 510,000 or so distinct CDR3 sequences, around 21% seen once, with 13% to 15% in the top ten. The specimen was PBMCs, collected 15 days after the yellow fever booster vaccination. The origin of the receptors is a man aged 30 to 39 who received the YFV17D yellow fever vaccine. The CDR3 runs from the conserved cysteine through the conserved F or W. A D gene is named only where the DNA matches it firmly. Clone sizes are given selectively: once, few, many, or a class where the clone is expanded.

J gene: TRBJ2-5; V gene: TRBV7-3; clone size: few; D gene: -; CDR3 DNA: TGTGCCAGCAGCTTCGGCCAAAGAGAGACCCAGTACTTC; CDR3 protein: CASSFGQRETQYF
J gene: TRBJ2-2; V gene: TRBV7-9; clone size: -; D gene: -; CDR3 DNA: TGTGCCAGCAGCCTAAATAGAAGGACCGGGGAGCTGTTTTTT; CDR3 protein: CASSLNRRTGELFF
J gene: TRBJ2-3; V gene: TRBV20-1; clone size: -; D gene: TRBD2; CDR3 DNA: TGCAGTGTTTGGGGCCGAGTAGCGGGCTTTCCTTTGGAAGATACGCAGTATTTT; CDR3 protein: CSVWGRVAGFPLEDTQYF
J gene: TRBJ2-1; V gene: TRBV20-1; clone size: -; D gene: TRBD2; CDR3 DNA: TGCAGTGCTAGTCTCCTAGCGGGAGGTGGGGAGCAGTTCTTC; CDR3 protein: CSASLLAGGGEQFF
J gene: TRBJ2-3; V gene: TRBV11-2; clone size: few; D gene: TRBD2; CDR3 DNA: TGTGCCAGCAGCCAGATAGGGGTGACTAGCGGCTCCGGGGCGGATACGCAGTATTTT; CDR3 protein: CASSQIGVTSGSGADTQYF
J gene: TRBJ2-3; V gene: TRBV12-3/TRBV12-4; clone size: -; D gene: TRBD2; CDR3 DNA: TGTGCCAGCAGCCCGAGACTAGCGGGAGATCCCCCAGATACGCAGTATTTT; CDR3 protein: CASSPRLAGDPPDTQYF
J gene: TRBJ2-3; V gene: TRBV28; clone size: -; D gene: -; CDR3 DNA: TGTGCCAGCACCGCCCAATCCCGCACAGATACGCAGTATTTT; CDR3 protein: CASTAQSRTDTQYF
J gene: TRBJ2-7; V gene: TRBV7-2; clone size: -; D gene: -; CDR3 DNA: TGTGCCAGCAGATGGGGGGATCGCCCCTACGAGCAGTACTTC; CDR3 protein: CASRWGDRPYEQYF
J gene: TRBJ2-6; V gene: TRBV20-1; clone size: -; D gene: -; CDR3 DNA: TGCAGTGCTAGGGCAGGGTATGCTGGGGCCAACGTCCTGACTTTC; CDR3 protein: CSARAGYAGANVLTF
J gene: TRBJ2-4; V gene: TRBV7-9; clone size: few; D gene: TRBD1; CDR3 DNA: TGTGCCAGCAGCTTTCTCGGACAGGGGGCTAAAAACATTCAGTACTTC; CDR3 protein: CASSFLGQGAKNIQYF
J gene: TRBJ1-1; V gene: TRBV7-8; clone size: -; D gene: TRBD1; CDR3 DNA: TGTGCCAGCAGCGGAACCACAGGGGGCCGAACTGAAGCTTTCTTT; CDR3 protein: CASSGTTGGRTEAFF
J gene: TRBJ2-2; V gene: TRBV24-1; clone size: few; D gene: -; CDR3 DNA: TGTGCCACTGGAGGGAGGTGGAACACCGGGGAGCTGTTTTTT; CDR3 protein: CATGGRWNTGELFF
J gene: TRBJ1-2; V gene: TRBV6-6; clone size: few; D gene: -; CDR3 DNA: TGTGCCAGCAGTTACAATGGCTACACCTTC; CDR3 protein: CASSYNGYTF
J gene: TRBJ2-7; V gene: TRBV20-1; clone size: -; D gene: -; CDR3 DNA: TGCAGTGCGGGCCCTTCCGGAGGCGAGCAGTACTTC; CDR3 protein: CSAGPSGGEQYF
J gene: TRBJ2-3; V gene: TRBV5-6; clone size: few; D gene: TRBD1; CDR3 DNA: TGTGCCAGCAGCTTGGTTCAGGGGGTGGCAGATACGCAGTATTTT; CDR3 protein: CASSLVQGVADTQYF
J gene: TRBJ2-6; V gene: TRBV7-2; clone size: -; D gene: -; CDR3 DNA: TGTGCCAGCAGCTTATCTTCCGGGGCTGGGGCCAACGTCCTGACTTTC; CDR3 protein: CASSLSSGAGANVLTF
J gene: TRBJ1-6; V gene: TRBV6-5; clone size: few; D gene: -; CDR3 DNA: TGTGCCAGCAGTTACTGGGGAGAGAGTTCACCCCTCCACTTT; CDR3 protein: CASSYWGESSPLHF
J gene: TRBJ2-7; V gene: TRBV5-1; clone size: -; D gene: -; CDR3 DNA: TGCGCCAGCAGCTCCTTGGGTGCAACCTACGAGCAGTACTTC; CDR3 protein: CASSSLGATYEQYF
J gene: TRBJ2-7; V gene: TRBV9; clone size: few; D gene: TRBD2; CDR3 DNA: TGTGCCAGCAGCGCACCGGGACTAGCGGGAATCTACTTC; CDR3 protein: CASSAPGLAGIYF
J gene: TRBJ2-3; V gene: TRBV13; clone size: -; D gene: -; CDR3 DNA: TGTGCCAGCTCCGTGGACCGAGGGGATACGCAGTATTTT; CDR3 protein: CASSVDRGDTQYF
J gene: TRBJ2-2; V gene: TRBV28; clone size: -; D gene: -; CDR3 DNA: TGTGCCAGTACACGGACCGGGGAGCTGTTTTTT; CDR3 protein: CASTRTGELFF
J gene: TRBJ2-7; V gene: TRBV7-2; clone size: few; D gene: TRBD1; CDR3 DNA: TGTGCCAGCAGCTCCAGGCAGGGGGCAGTCTACGAGCAGTACTTC; CDR3 protein: CASSSRQGAVYEQYF
J gene: TRBJ2-6; V gene: TRBV5-1; clone size: -; D gene: -; CDR3 DNA: TGCGCCAGCAGTTGGGCTGGGGCCAACGTCCTGACTTTC; CDR3 protein: CASSWAGANVLTF
J gene: TRBJ2-7; V gene: TRBV28; clone size: -; D gene: -; CDR3 DNA: TGTGCCAGCAGTTCCTCCCCTTGGTTGGGATCTCTCATGGGAGAGCAGTACTTC; CDR3 protein: CASSSSPWLGSLMGEQYF
J gene: TRBJ2-3; V gene: TRBV12-3/TRBV12-4; clone size: -; D gene: -; CDR3 DNA: TGTGCCAGCAATAGGGGACTGACAGTCGATACGCAGTATTTT; CDR3 protein: CASNRGLTVDTQYF
J gene: TRBJ2-2; V gene: TRBV12-3/TRBV12-4; clone size: many; D gene: TRBD2; CDR3 DNA: TGTGCCAGCAGTTATCGTGGCAGCGGGAAAACCGGGGAGCTGTTTTTT; CDR3 protein: CASSYRGSGKTGELFF
J gene: TRBJ2-7; V gene: TRBV7-2; clone size: -; D gene: -; CDR3 DNA: TGTGCCAGCACCGGGGGAGGATACGAGCAGTACTTC; CDR3 protein: CASTGGGYEQYF